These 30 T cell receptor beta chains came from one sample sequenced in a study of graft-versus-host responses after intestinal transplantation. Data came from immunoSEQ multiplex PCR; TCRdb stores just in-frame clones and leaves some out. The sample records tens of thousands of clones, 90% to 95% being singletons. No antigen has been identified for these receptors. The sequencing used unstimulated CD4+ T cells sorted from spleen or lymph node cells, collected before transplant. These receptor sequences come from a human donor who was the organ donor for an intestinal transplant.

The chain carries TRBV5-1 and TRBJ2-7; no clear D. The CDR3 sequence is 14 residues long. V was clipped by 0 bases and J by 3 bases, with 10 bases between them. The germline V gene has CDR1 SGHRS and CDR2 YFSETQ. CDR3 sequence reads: CASSLATRFYEQYF. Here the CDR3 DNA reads TGCGCCAGCAGCTTGGCGACAAGGTTCTACGAGCAGTACTTC. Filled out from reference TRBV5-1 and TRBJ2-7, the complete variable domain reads KAGVTQTPRYLIKTRGQQVTLSCSPISGHRSVSWYQQTPGQGLQFLFEYFSETQRNKGNFPGRFSGRQFSNSRSEMNVSTLELGDSALYLCASSLATRFYEQYFGPGTRLTVT.

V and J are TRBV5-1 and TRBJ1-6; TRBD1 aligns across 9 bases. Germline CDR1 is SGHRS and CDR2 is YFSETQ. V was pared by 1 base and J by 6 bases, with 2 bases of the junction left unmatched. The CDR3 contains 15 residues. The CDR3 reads CASSLTGQGNSPLHF. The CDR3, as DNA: TGCGCCAGCAGCTTGACGGGACAGGGTAATTCACCCCTCCACTTT.

Here the CDR3 reads CASSSGTGTNNEQFF. In DNA, the CDR3 is TGTGCCAGCAGCTCCGGGACAGGGACTAACAATGAGCAGTTCTTC. This rearrangement joins TRBV7-9 to TRBJ2-1; 9 bases map to TRBD1. Germline V CDR1 and CDR2: SEHNR, FQNEAQ (reference sequence). The CDR3 loop spans 15 amino acids. Trimming cost V 4 bases and J 5 bases; bases outside gene matches: 6.

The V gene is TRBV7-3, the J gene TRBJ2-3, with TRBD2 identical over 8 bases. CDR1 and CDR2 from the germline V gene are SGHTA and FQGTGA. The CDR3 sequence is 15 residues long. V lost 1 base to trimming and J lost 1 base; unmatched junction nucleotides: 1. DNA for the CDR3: TGTGCCAGCAGCTTAAGTAGCGGGGGCACAGATACGCAGTATTTT. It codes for CASSLSSGGTDTQYF. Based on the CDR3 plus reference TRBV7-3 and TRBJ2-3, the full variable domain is GAGVSQTPSNKVTEKGKYVELRCDPISGHTALYWYRQSLGQGPEFLIYFQGTGAADDSGLPNDRFFAVRPEGSVSTLKIQRTERGDSAVYLCASSLSSGGTDTQYFGPGTRLTVL.

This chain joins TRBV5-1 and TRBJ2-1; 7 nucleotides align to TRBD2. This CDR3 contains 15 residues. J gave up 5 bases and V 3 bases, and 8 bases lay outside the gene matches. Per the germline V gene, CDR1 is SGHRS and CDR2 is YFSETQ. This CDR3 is CASSYTGTIDNEQFF. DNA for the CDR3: TGCGCCAGCAGCTACACCGGGACTATAGACAATGAGCAGTTCTTC.

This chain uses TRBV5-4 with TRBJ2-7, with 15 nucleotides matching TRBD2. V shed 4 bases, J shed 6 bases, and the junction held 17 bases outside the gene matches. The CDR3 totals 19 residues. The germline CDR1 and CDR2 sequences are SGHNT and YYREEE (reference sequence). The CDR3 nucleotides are TGTGCCAGCAGCGAACAACCGGGACTAGCGGGGGGATACCTTCCCGAGCAGTACTTC. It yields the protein CASSEQPGLAGGYLPEQYF.

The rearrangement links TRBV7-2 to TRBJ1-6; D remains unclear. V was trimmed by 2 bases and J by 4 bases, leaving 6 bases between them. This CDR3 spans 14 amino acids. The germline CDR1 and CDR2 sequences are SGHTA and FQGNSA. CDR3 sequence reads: CASSLRVYNSPLHF. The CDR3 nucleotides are TGTGCCAGCAGCTTAAGGGTTTATAATTCACCCCTCCACTTT. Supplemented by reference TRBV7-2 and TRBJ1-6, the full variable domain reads GAGVSQSPSNKVTEKGKDVELRCDPISGHTALYWYRQSLGQGLEFLIYFQGNSAPDKSGLPSDRFSAERTGGSVSTLTIQRTQQEDSAVYLCASSLRVYNSPLHFGNGTRLTVT.

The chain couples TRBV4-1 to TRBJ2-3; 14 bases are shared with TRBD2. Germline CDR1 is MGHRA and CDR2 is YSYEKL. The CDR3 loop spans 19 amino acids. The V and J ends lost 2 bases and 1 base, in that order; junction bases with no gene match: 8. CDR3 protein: CASSQPRLAGGPGTDTQYF. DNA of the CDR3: TGCGCCAGCAGCCAACCAAGACTAGCGGGGGGGCCGGGCACAGATACGCAGTATTTT.

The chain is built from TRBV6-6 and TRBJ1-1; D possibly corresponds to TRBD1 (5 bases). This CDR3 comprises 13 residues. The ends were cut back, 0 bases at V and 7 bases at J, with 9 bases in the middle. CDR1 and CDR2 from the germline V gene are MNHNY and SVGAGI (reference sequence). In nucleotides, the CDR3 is TGTGCCAGCAGTTACTCGGACACTAATGAAGCTTTCTTT. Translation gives CASSYSDTNEAFF.

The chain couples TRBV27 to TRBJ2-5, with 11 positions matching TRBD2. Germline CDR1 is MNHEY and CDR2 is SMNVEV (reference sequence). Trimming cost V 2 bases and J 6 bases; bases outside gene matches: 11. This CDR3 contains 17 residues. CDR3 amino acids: CASSLSSGSSGGQTQYF. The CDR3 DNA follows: TGTGCCAGCAGTTTAAGTAGCGGGTCTAGCGGGGGGCAGACCCAGTACTTC.

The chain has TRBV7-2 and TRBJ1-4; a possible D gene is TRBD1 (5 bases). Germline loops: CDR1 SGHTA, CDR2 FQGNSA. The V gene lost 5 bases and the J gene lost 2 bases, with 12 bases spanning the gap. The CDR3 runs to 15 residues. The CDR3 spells CASSPYRGTNEKLFF. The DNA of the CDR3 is TGTGCCAGCAGCCCATATAGGGGCACTAATGAAAAACTGTTTTTT.

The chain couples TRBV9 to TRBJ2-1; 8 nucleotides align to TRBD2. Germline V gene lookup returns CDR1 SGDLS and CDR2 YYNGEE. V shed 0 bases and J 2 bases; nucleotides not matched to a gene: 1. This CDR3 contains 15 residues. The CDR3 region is CASSVAGGPYNEQFF. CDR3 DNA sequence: TGTGCCAGCAGCGTAGCGGGGGGGCCCTACAATGAGCAGTTCTTC.

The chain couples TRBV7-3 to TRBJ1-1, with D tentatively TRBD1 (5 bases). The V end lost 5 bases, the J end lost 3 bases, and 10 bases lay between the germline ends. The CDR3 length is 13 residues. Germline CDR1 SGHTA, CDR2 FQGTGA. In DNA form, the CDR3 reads TGTGCCAGCAGCCACGACAGTTACACTGAAGCTTTCTTT. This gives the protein CASSHDSYTEAFF.

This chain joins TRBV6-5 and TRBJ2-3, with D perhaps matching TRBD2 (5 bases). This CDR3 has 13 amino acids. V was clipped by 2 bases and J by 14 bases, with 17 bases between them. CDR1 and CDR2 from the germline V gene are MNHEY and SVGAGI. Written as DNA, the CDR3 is TGTGCCAGCAGTTACCGGGGTAGTGGGTTACTGTATTTT. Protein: CASSYRGSGLLYF.

The CDR3 DNA is TGTGCCAGCAGCAAATTGGCTAGCGGGGGGGTACCCTACGAGCAGTACTTC. It yields the protein CASSKLASGGVPYEQYF. The J gene is TRBJ2-7, the V gene TRBV21-1; TRBD2 is the table's D call, not checked against the DNA. TRBV21-1 is assigned pseudogene status. This CDR3 has 17 residues.

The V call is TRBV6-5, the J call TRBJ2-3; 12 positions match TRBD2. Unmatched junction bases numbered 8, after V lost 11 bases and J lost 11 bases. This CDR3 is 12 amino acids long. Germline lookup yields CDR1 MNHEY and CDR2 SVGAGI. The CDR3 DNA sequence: TGTGCCGGAGGACTAGCGGGGAGTGTGCAGTATTTT. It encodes CAGGLAGSVQYF.

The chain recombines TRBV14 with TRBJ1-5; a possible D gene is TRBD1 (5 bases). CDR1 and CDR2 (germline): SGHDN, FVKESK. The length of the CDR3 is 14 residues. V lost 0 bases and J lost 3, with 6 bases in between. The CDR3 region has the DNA TGTGCCAGCAGCCAAGACGGACACAATCAGCCCCAGCATTTT. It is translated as CASSQDGHNQPQHF.

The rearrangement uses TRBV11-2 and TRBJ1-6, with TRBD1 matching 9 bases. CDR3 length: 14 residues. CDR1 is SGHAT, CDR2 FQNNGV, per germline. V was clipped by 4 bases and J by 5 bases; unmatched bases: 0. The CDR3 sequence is CASSWTGDNSPLHF. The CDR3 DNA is TGTGCCAGCAGCTGGACAGGGGATAATTCACCCCTCCACTTT.

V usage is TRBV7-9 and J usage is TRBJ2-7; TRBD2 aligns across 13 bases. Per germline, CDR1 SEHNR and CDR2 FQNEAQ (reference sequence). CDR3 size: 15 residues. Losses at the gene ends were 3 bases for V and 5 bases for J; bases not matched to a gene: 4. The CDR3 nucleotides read TGTGCCAGCAGCTTTTGGACTAGCGGGGGCAACGAGCAGTACTTC. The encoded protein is CASSFWTSGGNEQYF. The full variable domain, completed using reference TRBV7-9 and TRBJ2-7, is DTGVSQNPRHKITKRGQNVTFRCDPISEHNRLYWYRQTLGQGPEFLTYFQNEAQLEKSRLLSDRFSAERPKGSFSTLEIQRTEQGDSAMYLCASSFWTSGGNEQYFGPGTRLTVT.

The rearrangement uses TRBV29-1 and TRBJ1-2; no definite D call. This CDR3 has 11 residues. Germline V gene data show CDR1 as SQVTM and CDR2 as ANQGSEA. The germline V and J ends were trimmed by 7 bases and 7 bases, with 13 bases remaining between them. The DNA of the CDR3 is TGCAGCGCAGAAGGGTTTTCTGGCTACACCTTC. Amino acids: CSAEGFSGYTF.

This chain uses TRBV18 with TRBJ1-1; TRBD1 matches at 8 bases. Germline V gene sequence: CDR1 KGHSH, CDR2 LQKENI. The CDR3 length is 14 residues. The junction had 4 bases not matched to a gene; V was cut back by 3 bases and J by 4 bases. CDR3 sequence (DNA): TGTGCCAGCTCACCCATTGGACAGGGCACTGAAGCTTTCTTT. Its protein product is CASSPIGQGTEAFF.

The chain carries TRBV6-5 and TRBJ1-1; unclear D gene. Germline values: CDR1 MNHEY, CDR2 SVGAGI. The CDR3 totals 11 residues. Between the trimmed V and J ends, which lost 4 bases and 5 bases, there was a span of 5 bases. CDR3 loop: CASSSKTEAFF. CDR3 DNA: TGTGCCAGCAGTTCTAAAACTGAAGCTTTCTTT.

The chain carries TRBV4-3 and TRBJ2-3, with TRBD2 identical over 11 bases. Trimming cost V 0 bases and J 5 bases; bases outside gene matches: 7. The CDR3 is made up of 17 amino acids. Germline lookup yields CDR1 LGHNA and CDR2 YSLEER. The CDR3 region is CASSQELAGAVGDTQYF. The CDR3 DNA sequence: TGCGCCAGCAGCCAAGAACTAGCGGGGGCGGTGGGAGATACGCAGTATTTT.

The CDR3 DNA is TGTGGGGGACAGTCTGGAAACACCATATATTTT. This encodes CGGQSGNTIYF. This chain joins TRBV6-1 and TRBJ1-3; 7 positions match TRBD1. The germline gives CDR1 MNHNS, CDR2 SASEGT. CDR3 length equals 11 residues.

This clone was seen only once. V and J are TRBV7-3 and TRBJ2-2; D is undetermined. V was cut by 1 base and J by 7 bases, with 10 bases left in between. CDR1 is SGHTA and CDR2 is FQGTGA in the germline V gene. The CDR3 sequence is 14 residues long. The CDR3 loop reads CASSLNSINGELFF. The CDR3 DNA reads TGTGCCAGCAGCTTAAATAGTATCAACGGGGAGCTGTTTTTT.

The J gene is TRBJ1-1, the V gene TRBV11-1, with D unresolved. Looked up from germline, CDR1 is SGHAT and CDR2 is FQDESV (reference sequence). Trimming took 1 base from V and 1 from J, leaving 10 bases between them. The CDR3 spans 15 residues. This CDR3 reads CASSLDRIGNTEAFF. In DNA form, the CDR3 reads TGTGCCAGCAGCTTAGATCGTATAGGGAACACTGAAGCTTTCTTT.

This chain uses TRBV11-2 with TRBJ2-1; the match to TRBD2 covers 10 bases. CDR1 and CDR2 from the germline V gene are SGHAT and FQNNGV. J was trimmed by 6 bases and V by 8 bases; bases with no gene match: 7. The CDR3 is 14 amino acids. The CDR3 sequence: CASALSGGSNEQFF. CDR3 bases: TGTGCCAGCGCCCTTAGCGGGGGGAGCAATGAGCAGTTCTTC.

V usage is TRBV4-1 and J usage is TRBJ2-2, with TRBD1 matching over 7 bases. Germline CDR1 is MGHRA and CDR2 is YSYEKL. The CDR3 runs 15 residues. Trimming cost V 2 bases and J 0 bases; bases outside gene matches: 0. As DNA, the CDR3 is TGCGCCAGCAGCCAACAGGGGGCGAACACCGGGGAGCTGTTTTTT. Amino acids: CASSQQGANTGELFF.

CDR3 region: CATSRGTTYEQYF. The CDR3 nucleotides read TGTGCCACCAGCAGAGGGACTACCTACGAGCAGTACTTC. This chain joins TRBV15 and TRBJ2-7, with TRBD2 as a possible D gene (6 bases). Trimming removed 1 base from V and 2 bases from J, with 6 bases in between. Germline CDR1 reads LNHNV; CDR2 reads YYDKDF (reference sequence). The CDR3 is made up of 13 amino acids.

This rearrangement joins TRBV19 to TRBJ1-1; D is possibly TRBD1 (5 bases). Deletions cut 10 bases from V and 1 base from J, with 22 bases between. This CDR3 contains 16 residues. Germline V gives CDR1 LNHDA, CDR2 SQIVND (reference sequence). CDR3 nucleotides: TGTGCCACACGGCTATTTGGGCGGGGGACGAACACTGAAGCTTTCTTT. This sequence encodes CATRLFGRGTNTEAFF.